Listed below are T cell receptor beta chains from one sample, sequenced in a study of CD8 T cells in Susac syndrome. TCRdb analysed the immunoSEQ multiplex PCR reads with MiXCR anew, one entry per CDR3 protein. The sample records 100,000 to 150,000 distinct CDR3 sequences, roughly 76% being singletons. The sequenced sample consisted of CD8+ T cells from PBMCs. These TCRs come from a human donor with multiple sclerosis. The CDR3 runs from the conserved cysteine through the conserved F or W. The D gene is left open where the match is weak. Size is omitted from some rows. Given values are once, few, many or a class for expanded clones.

v_call,clone_size,j_call,d_call,cdr3_aa,cdr3_nt
TRBV28,-,TRBJ1-1,-,CASSSQRWTEAFF,TGTGCCAGCAGTTCACAACGGTGGACTGAAGCTTTCTTT
TRBV19,-,TRBJ1-5,-,CASSINGDQPQHF,TGTGCCAGTAGTATAAACGGAGATCAGCCCCAGCATTTT
TRBV19,-,TRBJ1-2,-,CASSTSVGVNYGYTF,TGTGCCAGTAGTACGTCAGTGGGGGTTAACTATGGCTACACCTTC
TRBV7-9,-,TRBJ2-1,-,CASSLNPPNGEQFF,TGTGCCAGCAGCTTGAATCCCCCGAACGGTGAGCAGTTCTTC
TRBV9,-,TRBJ2-5,TRBD2,CASSPGGGAGQETQYF,TGTGCCAGCAGCCCTGGGGGAGGGGCCGGACAAGAGACCCAGTACTTC
TRBV10-3,few,TRBJ2-1,-,CAISESEGSGDNNEQFF,TGTGCCATCAGTGAGTCTGAGGGGAGCGGAGATAACAATGAGCAGTTCTTC
TRBV7-6,few,TRBJ1-4,-,CASSESGADEKLFF,TGTGCCAGCAGCGAATCGGGGGCCGATGAAAAACTGTTTTTT
TRBV27,-,TRBJ2-3,-,CASFDRPTDTQYF,TGTGCCAGCTTCGACCGTCCAACAGATACGCAGTATTTT
TRBV14,-,TRBJ1-4,-,CASSQDQMRTGKLFF,TGTGCCAGCAGCCAAGATCAAATGCGGACGGGAAAACTGTTTTTT
TRBV25-1,few,TRBJ1-5,-,CASSSLYLGEPQHF,TGTGCCAGCAGTTCCCTTTATCTTGGGGAGCCCCAGCATTTT
TRBV7-3,-,TRBJ1-2,-,CASSMSGAANYGYTF,TGTGCCAGCAGCATGTCCGGGGCAGCTAACTATGGCTACACCTTC
TRBV27,-,TRBJ1-2,-,CASTSLGSDYGYTF,TGTGCCAGCACCTCATTAGGAAGCGACTATGGCTACACCTTC